This T cell receptor (beta chain) was sequenced during a study of blood T cell repertoires in COVID-19. Sequencing used immunoSEQ multiplex PCR; TCRdb keeps in-frame clones, though not all of them. The profile covers around 250,000 clones, with approximately 83% appearing a single time and about 2% taken by the ten largest. The V gene's germline CDR1 is SGHAT and CDR2 FQNNGV. With V trimmed by 3 bases and J by 8 bases, 6 bases remained unmatched. CDR3 length equals 16 residues. This TCR came from a man under 40 who had recovered from COVID-19. The chain recombines TRBV11-2 with TRBJ2-3, with 15 bases that match TRBD2. Sequencing was carried out using peripheral blood. This CDR3 reads CASSLTPGLAGGTQYF. CDR3 nucleotides: TGTGCCAGCAGCTTGACTCCGGGACTAGCGGGGGGTACGCAGTATTTT.